This T cell receptor (beta chain) came from a study of identical twins. This clonotype was counted many times. No antigen is known for it. TCRdb used MiXCR to reprocess the 5' RACE reads, holding one entry per CDR3 protein. The data show approximately 620,000 distinct CDR3 sequences, under 9% seen once. The study's findings and limits: Fewer insertions characterized abundant cord blood beta clonotypes, whereas memory repertoires showed none. Within beta out-of-frame sequences, the excess sharing observed between twins was weaker.

Germline trimming cut 6 bases from V and 4 bases from J; bases unmatched to any gene: 10. The CDR3 totals 15 residues. Germline loops: CDR1 SQVTM, CDR2 ANQGSEA. In addition, the sample was reused for a study of yellow fever vaccine responses in identical twins.

The origin of this receptor is a young woman in good health. The chain employs TRBV29-1 and TRBJ2-2, with 8 bases matching TRBD1. The material sequenced was PBMCs. The chain's CDR3 is CSVPGTGLFTGELFF. For the CDR3, the DNA is TGCAGCGTACCCGGGACAGGTCTTTTCACCGGGGAGCTGTTTTTT.